This TCR beta chain was observed in a study of blood T cell repertoires in COVID-19. Repertoires were generated with immunoSEQ multiplex PCR, while TCRdb's copy carries only in-frame clones and drops some. This table has some 120,000 clones, 60% to 85% appearing once. The CDR3 has 15 amino acids. V lost 2 bases, J lost 5 bases, and 12 bases lay in between. Germline CDR1 is MDHEN and CDR2 is SYDVKM. This clone was observed once. Source material: peripheral blood. This receptor was obtained from an elderly man with acute or convalescent COVID-19. The V gene is TRBV28, the J gene TRBJ2-2, with a weak D call TRBD2 (6 bases). This CDR3 is CASSLPGTATGELFF. CDR3 coding DNA: TGTGCCAGCAGTTTACCCGGGACTGCGACCGGGGAGCTGTTTTTT.